The 28 T cell receptor beta chains listed next were all sequenced from one sample in a study of T cell repertoires in cytomegalovirus infection. TCRdb passed the reads through MiXCR, listing each CDR3 protein once. The table lists about 530,000 distinct CDR3 sequences, 26% of them singletons. The sequenced sample was PBMCs. These receptor sequences come from a human donor in good health (CMV status not recorded). Some clones in this sample may be carry-over from other donors' samples.

The chain uses TRBV10-3 and TRBJ2-1; a weak D match, TRBD2 (5 bases). Trimming removed 4 bases from V and 3 bases from J, with 16 bases in between. CDR1 and CDR2 (germline): ENHRY, SYGVKD. There are 16 residues in the CDR3. CDR3: CAISGPEVALYNEQFF. The CDR3 nucleotides read TGTGCCATCAGTGGGCCCGAGGTAGCGCTCTACAATGAGCAGTTCTTC.

J is TRBJ1-1 and V is TRBV11-2, with D possibly being TRBD1 (6 bases). This CDR3 contains 16 residues. The V and J ends lost 2 bases and 3 bases respectively, with 16 bases between them. Germline lookup yields CDR1 SGHAT and CDR2 FQNNGV. CDR3 sequence reads: CASSLMAGEGYTEAFF. CDR3 nucleotide sequence: TGTGCCAGCAGCTTAATGGCAGGGGAGGGGTACACTGAAGCTTTCTTT.

This clonotype was detected a few times. V usage is TRBV24-1 and J usage is TRBJ1-1; no reliable D call. The length of the CDR3 is 13 residues. Between the trimmed V and J ends, which lost 3 bases and 6 bases, there was a span of 10 bases. The germline V gene has CDR1 KGHDR and CDR2 SFDVKD. This CDR3 reads CATSDKGYSEAFF. CDR3 DNA: TGTGCCACCAGTGATAAGGGCTACTCTGAAGCTTTCTTT.

The chain is built from TRBV14 and TRBJ2-3, with 11 positions matching TRBD2. The CDR3 contains 19 residues. V gave up 4 bases and J gave up 0 bases; unmatched junction bases: 12. Per the germline V gene, CDR1 is SGHDN and CDR2 is FVKESK. The chain's CDR3 is CASSRAGTSGNPSTDTQYF. DNA of the CDR3: TGTGCCAGCAGCCGAGCCGGGACTAGCGGAAACCCAAGCACAGATACGCAGTATTTT.

This clonotype has only a few counts. The J gene is TRBJ1-3, the V gene TRBV27, with D hard to call. This CDR3 has 17 amino acids. From germline, CDR1 is MNHEY and CDR2 SMNVEV (reference sequence). Trimming shortened V by 4 bases and J by 0 bases, and 16 bases separated the two germline ends. The CDR3 bases are TGTGCCAGCAGTTCCCTTCCGGGTGGCTACTCTGGAAACACCATATATTTT. Protein: CASSSLPGGYSGNTIYF.

The rearrangement uses TRBV20-1 and TRBJ2-5; possible D gene TRBD1, 7 bases. The CDR3 has 16 amino acids. V shed 3 bases and J shed 4 bases, with 21 bases lying between them. Germline lookup yields CDR1 DFQATT and CDR2 SNEGSKA (reference sequence). The CDR3 protein is CSARLKQGGAGETQYF. DNA for the CDR3: TGCAGTGCTAGGCTGAAGCAGGGGGGCGCGGGAGAGACCCAGTACTTC.

This clonotype has a single count. This chain connects TRBV20-1 to TRBJ2-5, with TRBD1 matching over 8 bases. CDR1 DFQATT and CDR2 SNEGSKA come from the germline V gene (reference sequence). CDR3 length equals 14 residues. The junction had 8 bases not matched to a gene; V was cut back by 3 bases and J by 5 bases. The CDR3 here is CSASAGQEDETQYF. In nucleotides, the CDR3 is TGCAGTGCTAGCGCGGGACAGGAGGACGAGACCCAGTACTTC.

This clonotype was seen only a few times. Lacking the conserved final phenylalanine or tryptophan, this CDR3 likely reflects a read error. No DNA is shown, since the ends of the CDR3 on it are uncertain; the CDR3 is the one TCRdb lists. J is TRBJ2-7 and V is TRBV7-9; the D call of TRBD1 is as the table states it, not checked on the DNA. 8 amino acids form the CDR3, both terminal residues included. The germline gives CDR1 SEHNR, CDR2 FQNEAQ (reference sequence). This CDR3 is CASRDRAG.

This clonotype was seen a few times. The rearrangement joins TRBV7-6 to TRBJ2-2; D not resolved. The V gene's germline CDR1 is SGHVS and CDR2 FNYEAQ. Trimming shortened V by 3 bases and J by 6 bases, and 5 bases separated the two germline ends. The CDR3 spans 12 residues. As DNA, the CDR3 is TGTGCCAGCAGCTTTCGACCCGGGGAGCTGTTTTTT. Its translation is CASSFRPGELFF.

The chain links TRBV20-1 to TRBJ2-1; possible D gene TRBD2, 5 bases. The germline CDR1 and CDR2 sequences are DFQATT and SNEGSKA (reference sequence). This CDR3 has 12 residues. With 5 bases removed from V and 9 bases from J, the gap between germline ends came to 14 bases. The CDR3 protein is CSAWGVAGEQFF. In DNA, the CDR3 is TGCAGTGCTTGGGGAGTGGCGGGTGAGCAGTTCTTC.

This clonotype was counted ten times or more. This chain links TRBV7-2 with TRBJ1-3; 8 bases agree with TRBD1. CDR1 is SGHTA and CDR2 is FQGNSA in the germline V gene. The CDR3 consists of 19 residues. With 5 bases clipped from V and 0 bases from J, the junction kept 15 bases outside the gene matches. As DNA, the CDR3 is TGTGCCAGCAGCATACCTCGACAGGGGACCCTTTTCTCTGGAAACACCATATATTTT. Its protein product is CASSIPRQGTLFSGNTIYF.

The chain has TRBV4-1 and TRBJ2-3; possibly TRBD2 for D (5 bases). Trimming removed 4 bases at V and 4 bases at J, with 15 bases between. The germline CDR1 and CDR2 sequences are MGHRA and YSYEKL. CDR3 length equals 15 residues. The CDR3 here is CASSPTSALADTQYF. CDR3 nucleotide sequence: TGCGCCAGCAGCCCTACTAGTGCCTTGGCAGATACGCAGTATTTT.

This clonotype was detected a few times. The rearrangement joins TRBV6-2 or TRBV6-3 to TRBJ2-2; unclear D gene. Germline CDR1 and CDR2: MNHEY and SVGEGT. CDR3 size: 13 residues. V lost 6 bases and J 4 bases, leaving 9 bases between the germline ends. The CDR3 coding sequence is TGTGCCAGCAGGGGTTACGGCACCGGGGAGCTGTTTTTT. It is translated as CASRGYGTGELFF.

This clonotype was found many times. The chain employs TRBV12-3 or TRBV12-4 and TRBJ2-1; 8 bases are shared with TRBD2. The junction had 9 bases not matched to a gene; V was cut back by 3 bases and J by 5 bases. There are 16 residues in the CDR3. The CDR3 nucleotides read TGTGCCAGCAGTTTCGTCTCTAGCGGGTTAAACAATGAGCAGTTCTTC. Translation gives CASSFVSSGLNNEQFF.

The chain couples TRBV28 to TRBJ2-7; D possibly corresponds to TRBD2 (5 bases). The V end was cut by 2 bases, the J end by 4 bases, with 15 bases between. Germline V gene sequence: CDR1 MDHEN, CDR2 SYDVKM. The CDR3 totals 15 residues. In DNA, the CDR3 is TGTGCCAGCAGTTTACCCCGGGTGCCGGGGTACGAGCAGTACTTC. Its protein is CASSLPRVPGYEQYF. The full variable domain, its missing parts supplied by reference TRBV28 and TRBJ2-7, is DVKVTQSSRYLVKRTGEKVFLECVQDMDHENMFWYRQDPGLGLRLIYFSYDVKMKEKGDIPEGYSVSREKKERFSLILESASTNQTSMYLCASSLPRVPGYEQYFGPGTRLTVT.

This clonotype turned up a few times. The CDR3 protein is CATSRDLGQNYEQYF. DNA for the CDR3: TGTGCCACCAGCAGAGATTTAGGACAAAACTACGAGCAGTACTTC. This chain connects TRBV15 to TRBJ2-7; D may be TRBD1 (5 bases). The CDR3 consists of 15 residues. Germline V gives CDR1 LNHNV, CDR2 YYDKDF (reference sequence). Between the trimmed V and J ends, which lost 0 bases and 3 bases, there was a span of 12 bases.

This clonotype was detected a few times. CDR3: CSVVWSQKETQYF. CDR3 DNA sequence: TGCAGCGTTGTGTGGAGTCAAAAAGAGACCCAGTACTTC. This chain connects TRBV29-1 to TRBJ2-5; D gene ambiguous. V was shortened by 4 bases and J by 3 bases, with 12 bases between the two germline ends. Germline-derived CDR1 and CDR2 are SQVTM and ANQGSEA. The CDR3 spans 13 residues. Full variable domain (remainder filled in from reference TRBV29-1 and TRBJ2-5): SAVISQKPSRDICQRGTSLTIQCQVDSQVTMMFWYRQQPGQSLTLIATANQGSEATYESGFVIDKFPISRPNLTFSTLTVSNMSPEDSSIYLCSVVWSQKETQYFGPGTRLLVL.

This clonotype was detected many times. The chain couples TRBV5-6 to TRBJ2-1; tentative D call: TRBD1 (5 bases). V lost 4 bases and J 5 bases, leaving 13 bases between the germline ends. The germline gives CDR1 SGHDT, CDR2 YYEEEE. This CDR3 has 14 residues. The CDR3 DNA reads as TGTGCCAGCAGCCCTGTATCCAGGGACAATGAGCAGTTCTTC. This sequence encodes CASSPVSRDNEQFF.

This clonotype has just a few counts. The chain uses TRBV6-1 and TRBJ1-6, with D possibly matching TRBD1 (6 bases). Trimming removed 5 bases at V and 3 bases at J, with 11 bases between. Germline assignment: CDR1 MNHNS and CDR2 SASEGT. This CDR3 contains 15 residues. The CDR3 is CASSFGDNYNSPLHF. The CDR3 DNA reads TGTGCCAGCAGTTTTGGGGACAACTATAATTCACCCCTCCACTTT.

This rearrangement joins TRBV7-2 to TRBJ2-7; D may correspond to TRBD1 or TRBD2 (6 bases each). Germline V lookup: CDR1 SGHTA, CDR2 FQGNSA. The CDR3 has 12 residues. V gave up 8 bases and J gave up 6 bases, with 14 bases separating them. CDR3 in DNA: TGTGCCAGCGGTGGGGGGCTACTCGAGCAGTACTTC. The encoded protein is CASGGGLLEQYF.

As to this clonotype: A much larger clonotype is one base distant, so this may be a read error. CDR3 residues: CASSLWGSGVNSEAFF. DNA for the CDR3: TGTGCCAGCAGCTTGTGGGGGTCGGGAGTGAACTCTGAAGCTTTCTTT. The V gene is TRBV7-2, the J gene TRBJ1-1, with D tentatively TRBD1 (5 bases). The CDR3 has 16 residues. The germline V gene encodes CDR1 SGHTA and CDR2 FQGNSA.

The rearrangement uses TRBV3-1 and TRBJ2-2, with D possibly TRBD2 on 5 matching bases. Trimming pared 5 bases from V and 5 bases from J, leaving 9 bases between. CDR3 size: 13 residues. Per germline, CDR1 LGHDT and CDR2 YNNKEL (reference sequence). The CDR3 region is CASSVSGTGELFF. The CDR3 region has the DNA TGTGCCAGCAGCGTGAGCGGTACCGGGGAGCTGTTTTTT. Based on the CDR3 plus reference TRBV3-1 and TRBJ2-2, the full variable domain is DTAVSQTPKYLVTQMGNDKSIKCEQNLGHDTMYWYKQDSKKFLKIMFSYNNKELIINETVPNRFSPKSPDKAHLNLHINSLELGDSAVYFCASSVSGTGELFFGEGSRLTVL.

A few counts support this clonotype. This sequence joins TRBV10-3 and TRBJ2-3; 8 nucleotides match TRBD2. The CDR3 totals 15 residues. Germline values: CDR1 ENHRY, CDR2 SYGVKD. V lost 7 bases to trimming and J lost 2 bases; unmatched junction nucleotides: 8. Written as DNA, the CDR3 is TGTGCCATCACCCCGGGGGGGGTAACCACAGATACGCAGTATTTT. Its protein is CAITPGGVTTDTQYF.

This chain uses TRBV20-1 with TRBJ2-3; 7 nucleotides match TRBD2. Germline CDR1 DFQATT, CDR2 SNEGSKA (reference sequence). The CDR3 is 15 amino acids. Losses at the gene ends were 4 bases for V and 6 bases for J; bases not matched to a gene: 13. This CDR3 reads CSANTQGRVADTQYF. In DNA form, the CDR3 reads TGCAGTGCTAACACACAAGGGAGGGTAGCCGATACGCAGTATTTT.

V gene TRBV27 combines with J gene TRBJ2-2, with TRBD2 identical over 10 bases. The V and J ends lost 6 bases and 5 bases, in that order; junction bases with no gene match: 9. The CDR3 is made up of 16 amino acids. The germline CDR1 and CDR2 sequences are MNHEY and SMNVEV (reference sequence). The CDR3 DNA reads as TGTGCCAGCAGCCTTAATAGCGGGAGGATAACCGGGGAGCTGTTTTTT. This gives the protein CASSLNSGRITGELFF.

This clonotype was observed a handful of times. This sequence joins TRBV7-9 and TRBJ2-7; no reliable D call. The CDR3 sequence is 11 residues long. CDR1 and CDR2 (germline): SEHNR, FQNEAQ (reference sequence). V was pared by 2 bases and J by 5 bases, with 4 bases between. CDR3 in amino acids: CASSLNNEQYV. The CDR3 coding sequence is TGTGCCAGCAGCTTAAATAACGAGCAGTACGTC.

This rearrangement joins TRBV10-3 to TRBJ2-7, with D possibly being TRBD1 or TRBD2 (7 bases each). The V end lost 2 bases, the J end lost 6 bases, and 14 bases lay between the germline ends. The CDR3 has 14 amino acids. From germline, CDR1 is ENHRY and CDR2 SYGVKD. This CDR3 reads CAISEGQGGGEQYF. The CDR3 bases are TGTGCCATCAGTGAGGGGCAGGGGGGGGGCGAGCAGTACTTC.

Only a few counts were recorded for this clonotype. The CDR3 spells CASSRRTSVLDNEQFF. The CDR3 region has the DNA TGTGCCAGCAGCCGAAGGACTAGCGTGCTGGACAATGAGCAGTTCTTC. The V gene is TRBV28, the J gene TRBJ2-1; TRBD2 agrees at 9 bases. The CDR3 is 16 amino acids. Germline V gene lookup returns CDR1 MDHEN and CDR2 SYDVKM. Unmatched junction bases numbered 11, after V lost 6 bases and J lost 5 bases. Based on the CDR3 plus reference TRBV28 and TRBJ2-1, the full variable domain is DVKVTQSSRYLVKRTGEKVFLECVQDMDHENMFWYRQDPGLGLRLIYFSYDVKMKEKGDIPEGYSVSREKKERFSLILESASTNQTSMYLCASSRRTSVLDNEQFFGPGTRLTVL.